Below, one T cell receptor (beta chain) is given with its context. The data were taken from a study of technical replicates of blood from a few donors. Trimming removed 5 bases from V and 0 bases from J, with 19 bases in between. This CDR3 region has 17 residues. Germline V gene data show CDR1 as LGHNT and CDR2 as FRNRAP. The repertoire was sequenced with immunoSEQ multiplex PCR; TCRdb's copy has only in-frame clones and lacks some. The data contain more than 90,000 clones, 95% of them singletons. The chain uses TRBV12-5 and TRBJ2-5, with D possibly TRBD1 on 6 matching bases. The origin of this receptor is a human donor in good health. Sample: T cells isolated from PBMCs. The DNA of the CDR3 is TGTGCTAGTGGTCTCCCAGGTGCAGGGGCAAACCAAGAGACCCAGTACTTC. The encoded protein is CASGLPGAGANQETQYF.